These 19 T cell receptor beta chains were all obtained from the same sample, sequenced in a study of vaccination effects on CD4 cells after COVID-19. Assay: immunoSEQ multiplex PCR; the TCRdb copy retains only in-frame clones and omits some. The data hold around 14,000 clones, with approximately 68% observed a single time. What these receptors recognize is not known. Viral peptide pools were used in the ViraFEST assay to expand antigen-specific CD4+ T cells, and sequencing came afterward. Culturing for roughly 10 days preceded CD4+ T cell isolation. Participants received two doses of either the BNT162b2 or mRNA-1273 vaccine. Sequenced here: CD4+ T cells from PBMCs cultured with SARS-CoV-2 spike peptides, sampled after COVID-19 vaccination. These receptors all come from a human donor who received a COVID-19 vaccine.

This clone was seen only once. The V gene is TRBV5-1, the J gene TRBJ2-1; TRBD1 aligns across 9 bases. The J segment lost 0 bases and the V segment lost 2 bases, leaving 9 bases of the junction unmatched. The length of the CDR3 is 18 residues. CDR1 and CDR2 (germline): SGHRS, YFSETQ. The CDR3 DNA reads TGCGCCAGCAGCTTCCGGGACAGGGCGAGGAGCTCCTACAATGAGCAGTTCTTC. It encodes CASSFRDRARSSYNEQFF.

The chain employs TRBV7-2 and TRBJ1-3; unclear D gene. The CDR3 loop spans 15 amino acids. V was clipped by 1 base and J by 4 bases, with 11 bases between them. Germline values: CDR1 SGHTA, CDR2 FQGNSA. CDR3: CASSLVGNVGNTIYF. CDR3 in DNA: TGTGCCAGCAGCTTAGTGGGGAATGTAGGAAACACCATATATTTT.

The CDR3 DNA sequence: TGTGCCAGCAGCCTAGACAGGGATAATGAGCAGTTCTTC. Its protein product is CASSLDRDNEQFF. This sequence joins TRBV7-3 and TRBJ2-1; 7 bases match TRBD1. The CDR3 sequence is 13 residues long. CDR1 and CDR2 from the germline V gene are SGHTA and FQGTGA. V trimming: 5 bases; J trimming: 7 bases; junction bases outside the gene matches: 5.

This clone has more than one count but fewer than ten. The chain recombines TRBV5-4 with TRBJ1-1; D unclear. The germline CDR1 and CDR2 sequences are SGHNT and YYREEE (reference sequence). V was pared by 1 base and J by 1 base, with 20 bases between. CDR3 length: 18 amino acids. CDR3 nucleotides: TGTGCCAGCAGCTTGAGTATCCGGACTTACAAGGGGAACACTGAAGCTTTCTTT. It codes for CASSLSIRTYKGNTEAFF.

J is TRBJ2-1 and V is TRBV28; D remains unclear. Trimming cost V 6 bases and J 5 bases, with 8 bases left between them. The CDR3 extends over 12 amino acids. Germline lookup yields CDR1 MDHEN and CDR2 SYDVKM. DNA of the CDR3: TGTGCCAGCAGCTCCCGGGACAATGAGCAGTTCTTC. It encodes CASSSRDNEQFF.

V usage is TRBV7-2 and J usage is TRBJ2-2; no definite D call. This CDR3 is built from 15 residues. V lost 3 bases and J 4 bases, leaving 12 bases between the germline ends. Germline V gives CDR1 SGHTA, CDR2 FQGNSA. In DNA, the CDR3 is TGTGCCAGCAGCTTGGTTAGGTCGGGCACCGGGGAGCTGTTTTTT. Encoded protein: CASSLVRSGTGELFF.

V is TRBV9 and J is TRBJ2-4; 7 positions agree with TRBD1. Per the germline V gene, CDR1 is SGDLS and CDR2 is YYNGEE. The V segment lost 3 bases and the J segment 7 bases; nucleotides outside the gene matches: 7. CDR3 length: 14 residues. CDR3 bases: TGTGCCAGCAGCGCAGGGGACAGTTGGAACATTCAGTACTTC. Protein sequence: CASSAGDSWNIQYF.

This chain joins TRBV5-1 and TRBJ1-6; perhaps TRBD1 as D (5 bases). CDR3 size: 14 residues. Trimming stripped 5 bases from V and 8 bases from J, with 14 bases between. CDR1 and CDR2 (germline): SGHRS, YFSETQ. The CDR3 spells CASRSPGSHSPLHF. The CDR3 DNA sequence: TGCGCCAGCAGGTCTCCAGGGAGCCATTCACCCCTCCACTTT. Together with reference TRBV5-1 and TRBJ1-6, the CDR3 gives the full variable domain: KAGVTQTPRYLIKTRGQQVTLSCSPISGHRSVSWYQQTPGQGLQFLFEYFSETQRNKGNFPGRFSGRQFSNSRSEMNVSTLELGDSALYLCASRSPGSHSPLHFGNGTRLTVT.

The rearrangement joins TRBV3-1 (or the pseudogene TRBV3-2) to TRBJ2-7; the D is unclear. The CDR3 sequence is 13 residues long. V was trimmed by 4 bases and J by 2 bases, leaving 9 bases between them. CDR1 is LGHDT and CDR2 is YNNKEL in the germline V gene (reference sequence). The CDR3 loop is CASSRGRPYEQYF. The CDR3 DNA sequence: TGTGCCAGCAGCCGCGGACGGCCCTACGAGCAGTACTTC.

The chain carries TRBV7-2 and TRBJ2-1; D is tentatively TRBD1 or TRBD2 (5 bases each). This CDR3 comprises 14 residues. The ends were cut back, 5 bases at V and 5 bases at J, with 13 bases in the middle. Germline assignment: CDR1 SGHTA and CDR2 FQGNSA. As DNA, the CDR3 is TGTGCCAGCAGCCCCGGGACCAGTAACAATGAGCAGTTCTTC. It yields the protein CASSPGTSNNEQFF.

The rearrangement uses TRBV5-1 and TRBJ1-3, with unresolved D. The length of the CDR3 is 13 residues. In germline, CDR1 is SGHRS, CDR2 YFSETQ. Trimming took off 5 bases at V and 0 bases at J, with 6 bases between the two ends. The CDR3 DNA reads TGCGCCAGCAGGGCAAGCTCTGGAAACACCATATATTTT. Its protein is CASRASSGNTIYF.

The genes are TRBV29-1 and TRBJ2-7; unclear D gene. The CDR3 extends over 13 amino acids. V was cut by 6 bases and J by 3 bases, with 15 bases left in between. Germline V lookup: CDR1 SQVTM, CDR2 ANQGSEA. CDR3 in amino acids: CSVTQGPFYEQYF. The CDR3 DNA reads TGCAGCGTGACCCAAGGTCCCTTCTACGAGCAGTACTTC.

The chain recombines TRBV5-1 with TRBJ2-2; the match to TRBD1 covers 7 bases. Trimming took 3 bases from V and 6 from J; bases not matched to a gene: 8. This CDR3 comprises 15 residues. Germline V gene lookup returns CDR1 SGHRS and CDR2 YFSETQ. Here the CDR3 reads CASSWGDRVPGELFF. As DNA, the CDR3 is TGCGCCAGCAGCTGGGGAGACAGGGTCCCCGGGGAGCTGTTTTTT.

This chain joins TRBV2 and TRBJ1-6; 8 bases fit TRBD1. Per germline, CDR1 SNHLY and CDR2 FYNNEI. V lost 3 bases, J lost 8 bases, and 6 bases stayed unmatched. The CDR3 is made up of 15 amino acids. The CDR3 sequence: CASSDRGTGDSPLHF. The CDR3 bases are TGTGCCAGCAGTGATAGGGGGACAGGCGATTCACCCCTCCACTTT. Based on the CDR3 plus reference TRBV2 and TRBJ1-6, the full variable domain is EPEVTQTPSHQVTQMGQEVILRCVPISNHLYFYWYRQILGQKVEFLVSFYNNEISEKSEIFDDQFSVERPDGSNFTLKIRSTKLEDSAMYFCASSDRGTGDSPLHFGNGTRLTVT.

The chain has TRBV7-9 and TRBJ2-2; 7 nucleotides align to TRBD2. The CDR3 spans 18 residues. J lost 2 bases, V lost 4 bases, and 13 bases had no gene match. Looked up from germline, CDR1 is SEHNR and CDR2 is FQNEAQ (reference sequence). CDR3 in amino acids: CASSSRTRGPSNTGELFF. CDR3 in DNA: TGTGCCAGCAGCTCACGGACTAGGGGTCCTTCAAACACCGGGGAGCTGTTTTTT. Full variable domain (rest looked up from reference TRBV7-9 and TRBJ2-2): DTGVSQNPRHKITKRGQNVTFRCDPISEHNRLYWYRQTLGQGPEFLTYFQNEAQLEKSRLLSDRFSAERPKGSFSTLEIQRTEQGDSAMYLCASSSRTRGPSNTGELFFGEGSRLTVL.

The V call is TRBV30, the J call TRBJ1-2, with D uncertain. The germline V gene encodes CDR1 GTSNPN and CDR2 SVGIG (reference sequence). Deletions cut 0 bases from V and 5 bases from J, with 10 bases between. The CDR3 length is 13 residues. The CDR3 here is CAWSVPGGYGYTF. CDR3 DNA sequence: TGTGCCTGGAGTGTACCTGGAGGATATGGCTACACCTTC.

This clone showed up just a few times. This chain uses TRBV5-8 with TRBJ1-3, with D possibly matching TRBD1 (5 bases). Germline V gene lookup returns CDR1 SGHTS and CDR2 YDEGEE. CDR3 length: 17 residues. Trimming took off 0 bases at V and 0 bases at J, with 13 bases between the two ends. The chain's CDR3 is CASSLVPDTFSGNTIYF. The CDR3 region has the DNA TGTGCCAGCAGCTTGGTCCCGGACACCTTCTCTGGAAACACCATATATTTT.

The chain employs TRBV30 and TRBJ1-2; D is unresolved. V lost 4 bases and J 4 bases, leaving 13 bases between the germline ends. The V gene's germline CDR1 is GTSNPN and CDR2 SVGIG (reference sequence). The CDR3 is 13 residues long. The DNA of the CDR3 is TGTGCCTGGACTAAGGGATTAACCTATGGCTACACCTTC. Translating it yields CAWTKGLTYGYTF.

The V gene is TRBV2, the J gene TRBJ2-1, with 7 nucleotides matching TRBD2. The germline V gene has CDR1 SNHLY and CDR2 FYNNEI. This CDR3 has 19 amino acids. J lost 0 bases, V lost 0 bases, and 11 bases had no gene match. The CDR3 DNA sequence: TGTGCCAGCAGTGAAGCCTCGAACGCGGGAGTTGGCTCCTACAATGAGCAGTTCTTC. Translated, it gives CASSEASNAGVGSYNEQFF.